This T cell receptor (beta chain) was sequenced during a study of metastatic and nonmetastatic thyroid tumors. Study as a whole: From malignant and benign thyroid patients, repertoires in blood and in tumor or nodule tissue were compared.

No patient had received any treatment before thyroid surgery. V was trimmed by 5 bases and J by 5 bases, leaving 6 bases between them. This CDR3 region has 11 residues. The germline gives CDR1 LNHDA, CDR2 SQIVND (reference sequence). Study results and limitations: Significantly higher TCR beta diversity was reportedly seen in malignant thyroid tumors than benign nodules, in blood and tumor.

This clone was seen many times. What it binds is unknown. Authors' processing steps: Differences in CDR3 between clinicopathological groups were drawn on to build a classifier intended to discriminate distant-metastatic papillary thyroid cancer patients. TCRdb reprocessed the PCR reads using MiXCR. It is TCRdb's table, rather than the study itself, that gives the V and J calls and clone size. In the table there are approximately 7,900 clones, approximately 30% of which are singletons. This receptor was identified in a female donor with papillary thyroid cancer or a benign thyroid nodule (not recorded which). Some clones in this sample may be carry-over from other donors' samples. V and J are TRBV19 and TRBJ2-5; D remains unclear. Sequenced material: adjacent normal tissue. CDR3 in DNA: TGTGCCAGTAGTCTGCAGGAGACCCAGTACTTC. Protein: CASSLQETQYF.